This T cell receptor beta chain originates from a study of T cells after yellow fever vaccination. Study results and limitations: The study noted that FACS-sorted repertoires could contain abundant clonotypes contaminating from the bulk population.

TCRdb processed the 5' RACE reads anew with MiXCR; each CDR3 protein has one entry. The table lists under 350,000 distinct CDR3 sequences, over 3.5% of them singletons. This CDR3 spans 14 amino acids. The V gene lost 5 bases and the J gene lost 4 bases, with 14 bases spanning the gap. The germline gives CDR1 SGHTA, CDR2 FQGNSA. On this clonotype: Its antigen remains unknown.

The V call is TRBV7-2, the J call TRBJ1-2, with a weak D call TRBD1 (6 bases). The receptor was isolated from a man aged 18 to 35 who received the YFV17D yellow fever vaccine. Here the sequenced sample was PBMCs, taken 5 days after the yellow fever booster vaccination. The CDR3 DNA sequence: TGTGCCAGCAGCCAAACAGGGTCCGGCTATGGCTACACCTTC. Encoded protein: CASSQTGSGYGYTF.